This is a list of T cell receptor beta chains from one sample in a study of T cell responses to AZD1222 COVID-19 vaccine. The repertoire was sequenced with immunoSEQ multiplex PCR; TCRdb's copy has only in-frame clones and lacks some. The repertoire holds some 86,000 clones, around 80% seen once, with 20% to 25% in the top ten. The sequencing here drew on peripheral blood, taken on day 0 of AZD1222 vaccination. All receptors come from an adult in good health. The CDR3 runs from the conserved cysteine through the conserved F or W. The order of the fields is V gene, J gene, D gene, clone size, CDR3 protein, CDR3 DNA. A D gene is named only where the DNA matches it firmly. Clone size is shown for a subset of rows, as once, few, many or a class of expanded clone.

V: TRBV5-6; J: TRBJ2-7; D: .; size: .; CDR3: CASSLASYEQYF; DNA: TGTGCCAGCAGCTTGGCCAGTTACGAGCAGTACTTC
V: TRBV21-1; J: TRBJ1-2; D: .; size: .; CDR3: CASSKARIVGYTF; DNA: TGTGCCAGCAGCAAAGCCAGGATTGTTGGCTACACCTTC
V: TRBV12-3/TRBV12-4; J: TRBJ2-3; D: .; size: .; CDR3: CASSLARDTQYF; DNA: TGTGCCAGCAGTTTAGCGAGGGATACGCAGTATTTT
V: TRBV6-5; J: TRBJ2-2; D: .; size: once; CDR3: CASRNEYTGELFF; DNA: TGTGCCAGCAGGAATGAGTACACCGGGGAGCTGTTTTTT
V: TRBV7-2; J: TRBJ2-3; D: .; size: .; CDR3: CASRMKGSPQYF; DNA: TGTGCCAGCAGGATGAAGGGGTCCCCTCAGTATTTT
V: TRBV4-1; J: TRBJ2-1; D: .; size: .; CDR3: CASSQSKGGEQFF; DNA: TGCGCCAGCAGCCAGTCGAAGGGAGGAGAGCAGTTCTTC
V: TRBV10-3; J: TRBJ2-5; D: .; size: .; CDR3: CAISEPPGLNRETQYF; DNA: TGTGCCATCAGTGAGCCGCCGGGTCTTAATCGAGAGACCCAGTACTTC
V: TRBV14; J: TRBJ2-1; D: .; size: few; CDR3: CASSQTLREEQFF; DNA: TGTGCCAGCAGCCAAACTCTCCGGGAGGAGCAGTTCTTC
V: TRBV6-5; J: TRBJ2-1; D: .; size: .; CDR3: CASSYTNGGGRSQFF; DNA: TGTGCCAGCAGTTACACAAATGGGGGGGGCCGATCCCAGTTCTTC
V: TRBV15; J: TRBJ2-5; D: .; size: .; CDR3: CATSRDIGETQYF; DNA: TGTGCCACCAGCAGAGATATCGGTGAGACCCAGTACTTC
V: TRBV7-8; J: TRBJ1-5; D: TRBD1; size: .; CDR3: CASSFDRVQPQHF; DNA: TGTGCCAGCAGCTTTGACAGGGTGCAGCCCCAGCATTTT
V: TRBV7-8; J: TRBJ1-3; D: .; size: .; CDR3: CASSSGTFHSGNTIYF; DNA: TGTGCCAGCAGCTCAGGGACTTTCCACTCTGGAAACACCATATATTTT
V: TRBV6-6; J: TRBJ1-5; D: .; size: .; CDR3: CASSREGGVSNQPQHF; DNA: TGTGCCAGCAGCCGGGAAGGCGGGGTTAGCAATCAGCCCCAGCATTTT
V: TRBV6-1; J: TRBJ1-5; D: .; size: .; CDR3: CASSEFLGGLGPTQPQHF; DNA: TGTGCCAGCAGTGAGTTCCTCGGTGGGTTGGGACCCACTCAGCCCCAGCATTTT
V: TRBV2; J: TRBJ2-1; D: .; size: once; CDR3: CASRRDSLGEQFF; DNA: TGTGCCAGCAGACGGGACTCTCTCGGTGAGCAGTTCTTC
V: TRBV6-4; J: TRBJ2-1; D: .; size: .; CDR3: CASSDSEDPRNEQFF; DNA: TGTGCCAGCAGTGACTCAGAGGACCCGCGGAATGAGCAGTTCTTC
V: TRBV7-2; J: TRBJ1-6; D: .; size: few; CDR3: CASSLGVSTLHF; DNA: TGTGCCAGCAGCTTAGGGGTGTCGACCCTCCACTTT
V: TRBV6-5; J: TRBJ1-6; D: .; size: .; CDR3: CASSYSGTYSPLHF; DNA: TGTGCCAGCAGTTACTCCGGGACCTATTCACCCCTCCACTTT
V: TRBV2; J: TRBJ2-1; D: .; size: few; CDR3: CASRGQRWDNEQFF; DNA: TGTGCCAGCAGAGGGCAGAGGTGGGACAATGAGCAGTTCTTC
V: TRBV11-2; J: TRBJ1-1; D: .; size: .; CDR3: CASSSGGRRTEAFF; DNA: TGTGCCAGCAGCTCCGGGGGGCGGCGAACTGAAGCTTTCTTT
V: TRBV3-1/TRBV3-2; J: TRBJ2-5; D: TRBD2; size: .; CDR3: CASSNSGRGETQYF; DNA: TGTGCCAGCAGCAATAGCGGGAGAGGAGAGACCCAGTACTTC
V: TRBV5-1; J: TRBJ2-5; D: TRBD1; size: .; CDR3: CASSSGQGALETQYF; DNA: TGCGCCAGCAGCTCGGGGCAGGGGGCCTTAGAGACCCAGTACTTC
V: TRBV5-4; J: TRBJ2-2; D: .; size: .; CDR3: CASRRDYTGELFF; DNA: TGTGCCAGCAGGAGGGACTACACCGGGGAGCTGTTTTTT
V: TRBV12-3/TRBV12-4; J: TRBJ2-7; D: .; size: few; CDR3: CASSLLSRYEQYF; DNA: TGTGCCAGCAGTTTACTTAGTAGGTACGAGCAGTACTTC
V: TRBV18; J: TRBJ2-7; D: .; size: .; CDR3: CASSPGSRDEQYF; DNA: TGTGCCAGCTCACCAGGGTCGAGGGACGAGCAGTACTTC
V: TRBV6-4; J: TRBJ1-2; D: TRBD1; size: .; CDR3: CASSPQGDYGYTF; DNA: TGTGCCAGCAGCCCCCAGGGGGACTATGGCTACACCTTC
V: TRBV10-2; J: TRBJ1-4; D: .; size: .; CDR3: CASAGEVREKLFF; DNA: TGCGCCAGCGCTGGGGAAGTCCGGGAAAAACTGTTTTTT
V: TRBV4-1; J: TRBJ2-5; D: TRBD2; size: .; CDR3: CASSQEGAGGETQYF; DNA: TGCGCCAGCAGCCAAGAAGGTGCGGGAGGGGAGACCCAGTACTTC
V: TRBV9; J: TRBJ2-3; D: TRBD2; size: .; CDR3: CASSVGGGRATDTQYF; DNA: TGTGCCAGCAGCGTAGGAGGAGGGAGGGCCACAGATACGCAGTATTTT
V: TRBV29-1; J: TRBJ1-2; D: TRBD1; size: .; CDR3: CSVESQGANYGYTF; DNA: TGCAGCGTTGAGAGTCAGGGGGCCAACTATGGCTACACCTTC
V: TRBV4-1; J: TRBJ1-3; D: .; size: .; CDR3: CASSRVGTYGNTIYF; DNA: TGCGCCAGCAGCCGGGTCGGGACCTACGGAAACACCATATATTTT
V: TRBV12-3/TRBV12-4; J: TRBJ1-1; D: .; size: .; CDR3: CASSPTQNTEAFF; DNA: TGTGCCAGCAGTCCTACGCAGAACACTGAAGCTTTCTTT
V: TRBV18; J: TRBJ2-1; D: .; size: .; CDR3: CASSPVDYYNEQFF; DNA: TGTGCCAGCTCACCAGTGGACTACTACAATGAGCAGTTCTTC
V: TRBV4-2; J: TRBJ1-3; D: .; size: .; CDR3: CASSQEEGRSGNTIYF; DNA: TGTGCCAGCAGCCAAGAAGAGGGTCGGTCTGGAAACACCATATATTTT
V: TRBV29-1; J: TRBJ2-3; D: TRBD2; size: .; CDR3: CSASRGGAADTQYF; DNA: TGCAGCGCCTCTCGGGGGGGTGCCGCAGATACGCAGTATTTT
V: TRBV3-1/TRBV3-2; J: TRBJ2-3; D: TRBD2; size: .; CDR3: CASSRTFSGGRDTQYF; DNA: TGTGCCAGCAGCCGAACCTTTAGCGGGGGACGGGATACGCAGTATTTT
V: TRBV7-2; J: TRBJ1-6; D: .; size: .; CDR3: CASSLGGSNSPLHF; DNA: TGTGCCAGCAGCTTGGGGGGGAGTAATTCACCCCTCCACTTT
V: TRBV27; J: TRBJ2-2; D: .; size: .; CDR3: CASSLYGTGELFF; DNA: TGTGCCAGCAGTTTATACGGTACCGGGGAGCTGTTTTTT
V: TRBV5-1; J: TRBJ2-2; D: TRBD2; size: .; CDR3: CASKPGGRSGELFF; DNA: TGCGCCAGCAAACCCGGGGGGAGAAGCGGGGAGCTGTTTTTT
V: TRBV7-9; J: TRBJ1-6; D: .; size: .; CDR3: CASTLAGVNSPLHF; DNA: TGTGCCAGCACCCTCGCAGGGGTGAATTCACCCCTCCACTTT
V: TRBV3-1/TRBV3-2; J: TRBJ1-1; D: .; size: .; CDR3: CASSQEAGTTEAFF; DNA: TGTGCCAGCAGCCAAGAAGCTGGCACGACTGAAGCTTTCTTT
V: TRBV3-1/TRBV3-2; J: TRBJ2-2; D: .; size: .; CDR3: CASSQVKGTGELFF; DNA: TGTGCCAGCAGCCAAGTCAAGGGCACCGGGGAGCTGTTTTTT
V: TRBV21-1; J: TRBJ1-2; D: .; size: .; CDR3: CATNDGTGGYGYTF; DNA: TGTGCCACCAACGACGGGACAGGGGGCTATGGCTACACCTTC
V: TRBV3-1/TRBV3-2; J: TRBJ1-5; D: .; size: once; CDR3: CASSQGGRDQPQHF; DNA: TGTGCCAGCAGCCAGGGGGGACGGGATCAGCCCCAGCATTTT
V: TRBV20-1; J: TRBJ1-1; D: .; size: once; CDR3: CSASWGGDTEAFF; DNA: TGCAGTGCTAGTTGGGGGGGGGACACTGAAGCTTTCTTT
V: TRBV6-1; J: TRBJ1-1; D: .; size: .; CDR3: CASSDGDGWNTEAFF; DNA: TGTGCCAGCAGTGACGGGGACGGGTGGAACACTGAAGCTTTCTTT
V: TRBV6-6; J: TRBJ2-1; D: .; size: .; CDR3: CASSQSGAQFF; DNA: TGTGCCAGCAGCCAATCGGGCGCGCAGTTCTTC
V: TRBV4-1; J: TRBJ2-1; D: .; size: .; CDR3: CASSQDMDRKQFF; DNA: TGCGCCAGCAGCCAAGACATGGACAGAAAGCAGTTCTTC
V: TRBV6-5; J: TRBJ2-5; D: .; size: .; CDR3: CATQSAQETQYF; DNA: TGTGCCACCCAATCCGCGCAAGAGACCCAGTACTTC
V: TRBV6-6; J: TRBJ2-2; D: .; size: .; CDR3: CASSSTGTGELFF; DNA: TGTGCCAGCAGCTCCACGGGCACCGGGGAGCTGTTTTTT
V: TRBV29-1; J: TRBJ1-2; D: TRBD1; size: .; CDR3: CSVVTGTGNGYTF; DNA: TGCAGCGTTGTTACCGGGACAGGCAATGGCTACACCTTC
V: TRBV30; J: TRBJ2-5; D: TRBD1; size: .; CDR3: CAWGRGLGETQYF; DNA: TGTGCCTGGGGCAGGGGGCTCGGGGAGACCCAGTACTTC
V: TRBV2; J: TRBJ1-5; D: TRBD1; size: .; CDR3: CASKDRFNQPQHF; DNA: TGTGCCAGCAAGGACAGGTTTAATCAGCCCCAGCATTTT
V: TRBV18; J: TRBJ1-5; D: .; size: .; CDR3: CASSPSSNQPQHF; DNA: TGTGCCAGCTCACCAAGTAGCAATCAGCCCCAGCATTTT